Listed here are 23 T cell receptor beta chains from one sample, sequenced in a study of T-cell memory formation after mild COVID-19. TCRdb reanalysed the 5' RACE reads using MiXCR and keeps one entry per CDR3 protein. This sample yields about half a million distinct CDR3 sequences, of which 15% to 20% are seen a single time; around an eighth belongs to the top ten. The sequenced sample consisted of PBMCs or a T cell subset sorted from them (not recorded which). The receptors derive from an adult woman who had mild COVID-19 (a few samples of this study predate the infection). Cell type and time point are not known.

The chain employs TRBV18 and TRBJ1-4, with unresolved D. Between the trimmed V and J ends, which lost 5 bases and 0 bases, there was a span of 10 bases. This CDR3 has 15 amino acids. Germline-derived CDR1 and CDR2 are KGHSH and LQKENI. CDR3: CASSTNRATNEKLFF. The DNA for the CDR3 is TGTGCCAGCTCAACTAACAGAGCAACTAATGAAAAACTGTTTTTT.

This clonotype was counted a few times. CDR3 in DNA: TGTGCCAGCAGCCACACCCCGGGACAGGGATACTATGGCTACACCTTC. It translates to CASSHTPGQGYYGYTF. This sequence joins TRBV12-3 or TRBV12-4 and TRBJ1-2; TRBD1 matches at 9 bases. This CDR3 is 16 amino acids long. V shed 6 bases, J shed 3 bases, and the junction held 11 bases outside the gene matches.

This sequence joins TRBV6-6 and TRBJ1-2; D unclear. This CDR3 has 15 amino acids. Germline loops: CDR1 MNHNY, CDR2 SVGAGI (reference sequence). The V end lost 5 bases, the J end lost 3 bases, and 16 bases lay between the germline ends. CDR3 sequence reads: CASSRSPTDDYGYTF. The CDR3 region has the DNA TGTGCCAGCAGTCGGAGTCCTACAGATGACTATGGCTACACCTTC.

The chain links TRBV3-1 to TRBJ2-3; 12 nucleotides line up with TRBD1. Germline V CDR1 and CDR2: LGHDT, YNNKEL (reference sequence). The CDR3 extends over 13 amino acids. V lost 10 bases, J lost 4 bases, and 3 bases stayed unmatched. The chain's CDR3 is CAIGTGGPDTQYF. The CDR3 region has the DNA TGTGCCATCGGGACAGGGGGCCCAGATACGCAGTATTTT.

This clonotype came up a few times. This chain uses TRBV30 with TRBJ1-6; 8 bases map to TRBD1. Germline loops: CDR1 GTSNPN, CDR2 SVGIG (reference sequence). The CDR3 is made up of 15 amino acids. J was trimmed by 7 bases and V by 3 bases; bases with no gene match: 8. The CDR3 bases are TGTGCCTGGAGCTGGAGAACAGGGGGAAATTCACCCCTCCACTTT. Its protein product is CAWSWRTGGNSPLHF.

The DNA for the CDR3 is TGTGCCAGTAGTATGGGGCTAGCGACAGGGACCCAGTACTTC. It translates to CASSMGLATGTQYF. V gene TRBV19 combines with J gene TRBJ2-5; D is possibly TRBD1 or TRBD2 (6 bases each). With 3 bases removed from V and 7 bases from J, the gap between germline ends came to 15 bases. The CDR3 sequence is 14 residues long. Germline assignment: CDR1 LNHDA and CDR2 SQIVND (reference sequence).

The V call is TRBV7-2, the J call TRBJ2-7, with D perhaps given as TRBD1 or TRBD2 (5 bases each). V lost 3 bases and J 4 bases, leaving 13 bases between the germline ends. The CDR3 consists of 14 residues. CDR1 and CDR2 from the germline V gene are SGHTA and FQGNSA. The CDR3 nucleotides read TGTGCCAGCAGCTTTGTCCAGGGACCTTACGAGCAGTACTTC. This codes for CASSFVQGPYEQYF.

The V and J genes are TRBV5-1 and TRBJ1-1; 9 bases are shared with TRBD1. Trimming took 0 bases from V and 4 from J; bases not matched to a gene: 7. Per germline, CDR1 SGHRS and CDR2 YFSETQ. CDR3 size: 16 residues. The CDR3 is CASSLDRGRVSTEAFF. The CDR3, as DNA: TGCGCCAGCAGCTTGGACAGGGGGCGAGTGAGCACTGAAGCTTTCTTT. The whole variable domain, remainder taken from reference TRBV5-1 and TRBJ1-1, is KAGVTQTPRYLIKTRGQQVTLSCSPISGHRSVSWYQQTPGQGLQFLFEYFSETQRNKGNFPGRFSGRQFSNSRSEMNVSTLELGDSALYLCASSLDRGRVSTEAFFGQGTRLTVV.

Many counts were recorded for this clonotype. The rearrangement uses TRBV24-1 and TRBJ2-1, with D unclear. The CDR3 runs to 15 residues. The germline V and J ends were trimmed by 4 bases and 10 bases, with 19 bases remaining between them. Germline V gives CDR1 KGHDR, CDR2 SFDVKD. The DNA of the CDR3 is TGTGCCACCAGTGACCCGACTGGAACTCAGCCCGAGCAGTTCTTC. It is translated as CATSDPTGTQPEQFF.

In this sample, this clonotype turned up a few times. The rearrangement uses TRBV13 and TRBJ2-7; 14 bases are shared with TRBD2. Germline values: CDR1 PRHDT, CDR2 FYEKMQ (reference sequence). The CDR3 runs to 15 residues. The J segment lost 6 bases and the V segment lost 5 bases, leaving 6 bases of the junction unmatched. The CDR3 here is CASSPAGLAGVEQYF. CDR3 DNA: TGTGCCAGCAGCCCCGCGGGACTAGCGGGAGTCGAGCAGTACTTC.

The chain is built from TRBV3-1 and TRBJ2-7; D call uncertain. V lost 3 bases and J lost 1, with 19 bases in between. CDR3 length: 17 residues. In germline, CDR1 is LGHDT, CDR2 YNNKEL (reference sequence). The CDR3 DNA is TGTGCCAGCAGCCACGACCCTTTGGCGGATCCATCCTACGAGCAGTACTTC. It specifies CASSHDPLADPSYEQYF.

This clonotype was counted between two and nine times. The V and J genes are TRBV15 and TRBJ2-2, with D perhaps TRBD2 (6 bases). Germline loops: CDR1 LNHNV, CDR2 YYDKDF (reference sequence). V lost 0 bases and J 1 base, leaving 6 bases between the germline ends. This CDR3 has 15 amino acids. The CDR3 here is CATSRERGNTGELFF. CDR3 nucleotide sequence: TGTGCCACCAGCAGAGAGCGGGGGAACACCGGGGAGCTGTTTTTT.

The chain is built from TRBV7-6 and TRBJ2-3; D perhaps matches TRBD1 (6 bases). CDR1 SGHVS and CDR2 FNYEAQ come from the germline V gene. With 4 bases removed from V and 0 bases from J, the gap between germline ends came to 20 bases. The CDR3 sequence is 18 residues long. The CDR3 coding sequence is TGTGCCAGCAGCTCTGACAAGACGACAGGCCTCAGCACAGATACGCAGTATTTT. This sequence encodes CASSSDKTTGLSTDTQYF.

The sample holds a few counts of this clonotype. This chain connects TRBV18 to TRBJ2-1; TRBD1 aligns across 12 bases. CDR1 is KGHSH and CDR2 is LQKENI in the germline V gene. The junction had 16 bases not matched to a gene; V was cut back by 4 bases and J by 0 bases. The CDR3 extends over 21 amino acids. CDR3 sequence: CASSRRVSGTGGESSYNEQFF. The CDR3 nucleotides are TGTGCCAGCTCACGAAGGGTTTCCGGGACAGGGGGCGAAAGCTCCTACAATGAGCAGTTCTTC.

A few counts support this clonotype. The V call is TRBV7-8, the J call TRBJ2-4, with D unclear. Deletions cut 5 bases from V and 0 bases from J, with 8 bases between. The germline gives CDR1 SGHVS, CDR2 FQNEAQ. CDR3 length equals 14 residues. The CDR3: CASSALGAKNIQYF. The CDR3 DNA follows: TGTGCCAGCAGCGCTCTGGGAGCCAAAAACATTCAGTACTTC.

Here the CDR3 DNA reads TGTGCCAGCAGTTTCAACCAAGGAGGGGGCTTTGGGGAGCTGTTTTTT. Its translation: CASSFNQGGGFGELFF. This rearrangement joins TRBV27 to TRBJ2-2; TRBD1 is a possible D gene (7 bases). The V and J ends lost 3 bases and 8 bases respectively, with 19 bases between them. CDR1 is MNHEY and CDR2 is SMNVEV in the germline V gene (reference sequence). CDR3 length: 16 residues.

This clonotype was counted ten times or more. The chain is built from TRBV6-5 and TRBJ1-5, with TRBD1 as a possible D gene (5 bases). The CDR3 runs to 14 residues. Germline V lookup: CDR1 MNHEY, CDR2 SVGAGI. Deletions cut 6 bases from V and 7 bases from J, with 16 bases between. CDR3 sequence (DNA): TGTGCCAGCAGCCCACGGGGGGGAGGACAGCCCCAGCATTTT. As protein: CASSPRGGGQPQHF.

At least ten counts were recorded for this clonotype. The rearrangement joins TRBV6-2 or TRBV6-3 to TRBJ2-6; weak D call: TRBD1 (6 bases). The ends were cut back, 2 bases at V and 2 bases at J, with 7 bases in the middle. CDR1 is MNHEY and CDR2 is SVGEGT in the germline V gene. The CDR3 is 15 amino acids. CDR3 amino acids: CASSYQGTGANVLTF. The CDR3 DNA follows: TGTGCCAGCAGTTACCAGGGGACTGGGGCCAACGTCCTGACTTTC.

In its sample, this clonotype was seen a few times. CDR3 protein: CATSDPGYRYGYTF. CDR3 DNA: TGTGCCACCAGTGATCCCGGGTACCGCTATGGCTACACCTTC. The chain employs TRBV24-1 and TRBJ1-2, with D unclear. V lost 3 bases, J lost 4 bases, and 11 bases lay in between. From germline, CDR1 is KGHDR and CDR2 SFDVKD. The CDR3 is 14 residues long.

This clonotype appeared a few times. The chain combines TRBV20-1 with TRBJ2-3, with D tentatively TRBD1 (6 bases). Trimming removed 3 bases at V and 2 bases at J, with 15 bases between. This CDR3 is built from 15 residues. Germline V lookup: CDR1 DFQATT, CDR2 SNEGSKA (reference sequence). The CDR3 sequence is CSASAHTGSTDTQYF. The CDR3 DNA sequence: TGCAGTGCTAGTGCCCATACAGGGTCCACAGATACGCAGTATTTT.

There are a few counts of this clonotype. V is TRBV30 and J is TRBJ1-2; D not resolved. V was clipped by 0 bases and J by 6 bases, with 17 bases between them. The CDR3 totals 15 residues. The germline gives CDR1 GTSNPN, CDR2 SVGIG (reference sequence). Written as DNA, the CDR3 is TGTGCCTGGAGTGTCCCGCGCTGGGGAGAGGATGGCTACACCTTC. It translates to CAWSVPRWGEDGYTF.

Regarding this clonotype: At one of its ends the junction is not consistent with the germline gene, which may arise from a read error. The V and J genes are TRBV7-8 and TRBJ2-2; 12 bases map to TRBD2. This CDR3 region has 15 residues. Germline loops: CDR1 SGHVS, CDR2 FQNEAQ. In nucleotides, the CDR3 is TGTGCCAGTGGACTAGCGGGATTGAGCACCGGGGAGCCGTTTTTT. This gives the protein CASGLAGLSTGEPFF. Using reference TRBV7-8 and TRBJ2-2 for the parts outside the CDR3, the full variable domain is GAGVSQSPRYKVAKRGQDVALRCDPISGHVSLFWYQQALGQGPEFLTYFQNEAQLDKSGLPSDRFFAERPEGSVSTLKIQRTQQEDSAVYLCASGLAGLSTGEPFFGEGSRLTVL.

The chain uses TRBV5-8 and TRBJ1-1; D possibly corresponds to TRBD1 (6 bases). Germline V gives CDR1 SGHTS, CDR2 YDEGEE. Trimming shortened V by 4 bases and J by 0 bases, and 31 bases separated the two germline ends. The CDR3 consists of 21 residues. CDR3 amino acids: CASSPDALVVYGQPMNTEAFF. The DNA of the CDR3 is TGTGCCAGCAGCCCCGACGCTTTAGTCGTTTATGGACAGCCTATGAACACTGAAGCTTTCTTT.